The T cell receptor beta chain under discussion was sequenced for a study of post-analysis software for immune sequencing data. General study findings and limits: In multiple sclerosis, normalized Chao1 diversity was significantly below that of controls. Clustering by F measure revealed strong co-clustering among samples prepared together in one batch. Relative to controls, patients had 4 or 5 TRBV segments at higher frequency, with TRBV5-6, TRBV5-1 and TRBV20-1 among these.

Researchers reported that TCR beta cDNA libraries carried unique molecular identifiers. There were about 1 to 10 million T cells, and some 500,000 cDNA molecules came from them. TCRdb itself ran the PCR reads through MiXCR, one entry per CDR3 protein. The sample has approximately 660,000 distinct CDR3 sequences, roughly three fifths seen once; the top ten hold about 11%. Germline loops: CDR1 LNHDA, CDR2 SQIVND (reference sequence). The V end was cut by 7 bases, the J end by 9 bases, with 13 bases between. There are 13 residues in the CDR3. For this clonotype: The target antigen is unknown.

This TCR derives from a girl aged 2-10 years with multiple sclerosis. Sequencing was carried out using blood. The V call is TRBV19, the J call TRBJ2-6; D call uncertain. The CDR3 DNA sequence: TGTGCCAGTACGCCCCTAAAGGGCAACGTCCTGACTTTC. This encodes CASTPLKGNVLTF. Drawing the rest from reference TRBV19 and TRBJ2-6, the complete variable domain is DGGITQSPKYLFRKEGQNVTLSCEQNLNHDAMYWYRQDPGQGLRLIYYSQIVNDFQKGDIAEGYSVSREKKESFPLTVTSAQKNPTAFYLCASTPLKGNVLTFGAGSRLTVL.